These 10 T cell receptor beta chains originate from one sample sequenced in a study of T cell changes during pregnancy in multiple sclerosis. The protocol was immunoSEQ multiplex PCR, while the TCRdb copy is restricted to in-frame clones and leaves out a portion. The sample contains about 110,000 clones, approximately 89% of which appear only once. Sequenced here: peripheral blood, sampled after pregnancy. The receptor source for this set is a female donor with multiple sclerosis, enrolled in a pregnancy study.

The gene calls are TRBV18 and TRBJ2-5, with D maybe TRBD1 (6 bases). Trimming took off 2 bases at V and 4 bases at J, with 11 bases between the two ends. The germline gives CDR1 KGHSH, CDR2 LQKENI. The CDR3 covers 14 residues. The CDR3 protein is CASSPGAGAETQYF. CDR3 coding DNA: TGTGCCAGCTCACCAGGGGCAGGGGCAGAGACCCAGTACTTC. The full variable domain, its missing parts supplied by reference TRBV18 and TRBJ2-5, is NAGVMQNPRHLVRRRGQEARLRCSPMKGHSHVYWYRQLPEEGLKFMVYLQKENIIDESGMPKERFSAEFPKEGPSILRIQQVVRGDSAAYFCASSPGAGAETQYFGPGTRLLVL.

The rearrangement links TRBV11-3 to TRBJ2-3; a possible D gene is TRBD2 (6 bases). The CDR3 is 14 amino acids. V lost 1 base and J lost 1, with 6 bases in between. Germline lookup yields CDR1 SGHNT and CDR2 YENEEA. CDR3 coding DNA: TGTGCCAGCAGCTTAGGGAGGGGCACAGATACGCAGTATTTT. It yields the protein CASSLGRGTDTQYF. Full variable domain (remainder filled in from reference TRBV11-3 and TRBJ2-3): EAGVVQSPRYKIIEKKQPVAFWCNPISGHNTLYWYLQNLGQGPELLIRYENEEAVDDSQLPKDRFSAERLKGVDSTLKIQPAELGDSAVYLCASSLGRGTDTQYFGPGTRLTVL.

V usage is TRBV19 and J usage is TRBJ1-5, with D perhaps TRBD1 (5 bases). Per germline, CDR1 LNHDA and CDR2 SQIVND (reference sequence). The ends were cut back, 6 bases at V and 0 bases at J, with 12 bases in the middle. This CDR3 spans 15 amino acids. CDR3 coding DNA: TGTGCCAGTAGACGGGGGGGGAATAGCAATCAGCCCCAGCATTTT. The encoded protein is CASRRGGNSNQPQHF. The variable domain in full, completed from reference TRBV19 and TRBJ1-5, reads DGGITQSPKYLFRKEGQNVTLSCEQNLNHDAMYWYRQDPGQGLRLIYYSQIVNDFQKGDIAEGYSVSREKKESFPLTVTSAQKNPTAFYLCASRRGGNSNQPQHFGDGTRLSIL.

V gene TRBV30 combines with J gene TRBJ1-4, with 9 bases identical to TRBD1. This CDR3 spans 12 amino acids. The junction had 6 bases not matched to a gene; V was cut back by 7 bases and J by 9 bases. Per germline, CDR1 GTSNPN and CDR2 SVGIG (reference sequence). CDR3 sequence: CAYRDRAQKLFF. The CDR3 nucleotides are TGTGCCTACCGGGACAGGGCGCAAAAACTGTTTTTT.

The gene calls are TRBV5-4 and TRBJ1-3; a possible D gene is TRBD1 (6 bases). V lost 4 bases and J 4 bases, leaving 18 bases between the germline ends. The CDR3 is made up of 16 amino acids. Germline V CDR1 and CDR2: SGHNT, YYREEE (reference sequence). The CDR3 bases are TGTGCCAGCAGCACGGCTTGGGGGGGGCCAGGAAACACCATATATTTT. Amino acid sequence: CASSTAWGGPGNTIYF.

The chain recombines TRBV20-1 with TRBJ2-7; maybe TRBD1 (5 bases). The CDR3 spans 11 residues. CDR1 is DFQATT, CDR2 SNEGSKA, per germline (reference sequence). The V end lost 6 bases, the J end lost 7 bases, and 13 bases lay between the germline ends. The CDR3, as DNA: TGCAGTGCCTCCAGGGTGGGGGAGCAGTACTTC. This gives the protein CSASRVGEQYF.

V gene TRBV4-2 combines with J gene TRBJ1-4; D uncertain. From germline, CDR1 is LGHNA and CDR2 YNFKEQ. The germline V and J ends were trimmed by 1 base and 8 bases, with 14 bases remaining between them. The CDR3 contains 15 residues. Here the CDR3 DNA reads TGTGCCAGCAGCCAAGGGTCGATTACGGAGGAAAAACTGTTTTTT. Residues: CASSQGSITEEKLFF.

The rearrangement links TRBV15 to TRBJ2-5; 7 bases agree with TRBD1. In germline, CDR1 is LNHNV, CDR2 YYDKDF (reference sequence). Trimming cost V 4 bases and J 5 bases; bases outside gene matches: 4. This CDR3 comprises 13 residues. The CDR3 region has the DNA TGTGCCACCAGCAAAGACAGGGTTGAGACCCAGTACTTC. This translates into CATSKDRVETQYF.

This clone is a singleton in its sample. V is TRBV7-3 and J is TRBJ2-3; a possible D gene is TRBD1 (5 bases). The V end lost 1 base, the J end lost 4 bases, and 12 bases lay between the germline ends. Per the germline V gene, CDR1 is SGHTA and CDR2 is FQGTGA. The CDR3 length is 15 residues. CDR3 sequence reads: CASSLSPGFSDTQYF. CDR3 sequence (DNA): TGTGCCAGCAGCTTAAGCCCAGGGTTTTCAGATACGCAGTATTTT.

The chain uses TRBV7-3 and TRBJ2-1, with D uncertain. This CDR3 region has 15 residues. Per the germline V gene, CDR1 is SGHTA and CDR2 is FQGTGA. Trimming removed 5 bases at V and 5 bases at J, with 16 bases between. CDR3 nucleotide sequence: TGTGCCAGCAGCCTCGAGCACCTCCCGAACAATGAGCAGTTCTTC. Amino acid sequence: CASSLEHLPNNEQFF. The full variable domain, its missing parts supplied by reference TRBV7-3 and TRBJ2-1, is GAGVSQTPSNKVTEKGKYVELRCDPISGHTALYWYRQSLGQGPEFLIYFQGTGAADDSGLPNDRFFAVRPEGSVSTLKIQRTERGDSAVYLCASSLEHLPNNEQFFGPGTRLTVL.